A selection of T cell receptor beta chains follows, all from one sample in a study of cytomegalovirus exposure and HLA in healthy donors. Generated by immunoSEQ multiplex PCR, the TCRdb table keeps only in-frame clones and is missing some. The profile shows some 200,000 clones, approximately 81% of them singletons. The sequenced sample was PBMCs. These receptors all stem from a man aged 50 to 60 in good health and CMV-seronegative. Each CDR3 is given with its conserved first and last residue. D genes are given only for firm matches. Clone size is given for some rows only: seen once, a few or many times, or a class if the clone is expanded.

few,TRBD1,TRBV4-2,TRBJ1-6,15,CASSQPQQGGAPLHF,TGTGCCAGCAGCCAGCCACAACAGGGGGGCGCACCCCTCCACTTT
-,TRBD1,TRBV10-3,TRBJ1-5,14,CAISSKDRNQPQHF,TGTGCCATCAGTTCCAAGGACAGGAATCAGCCCCAGCATTTT
-,-,TRBV4-1,TRBJ1-2,13,CASRPAGDYGYTF,TGCGCCAGCAGACCCGCAGGGGACTATGGCTACACCTTC
-,-,TRBV5-1,TRBJ1-1,15,CASSVAGLMNTEAFF,TGCGCCAGCAGCGTCGCAGGGCTAATGAACACTGAAGCTTTCTTT
-,TRBD1,TRBV5-1,TRBJ1-2,15,CASSAVGKGADGYTF,TGCGCCAGCAGCGCGGTGGGGAAGGGGGCGGATGGCTACACCTTC
-,-,TRBV14,TRBJ2-7,15,CASSQVPREYYEQYF,TGTGCCAGCAGCCAAGTTCCGAGAGAATACTACGAGCAGTACTTC
-,TRBD1,TRBV19,TRBJ1-1,15,CASNLGQGAYTEAFF,TGTGCCAGTAACCTGGGACAGGGGGCTTACACTGAAGCTTTCTTT
-,-,TRBV29-1,TRBJ2-5,11,CSYSLQETQYF,TGCAGCTACAGCCTCCAAGAGACCCAGTACTTC
-,-,TRBV5-5,TRBJ1-6,16,CASSLAGGHHNSPLHF,TGTGCCAGCAGCTTGGCGGGGGGACACCATAATTCACCCCTCCACTTT
-,TRBD2,TRBV4-1,TRBJ2-7,14,CASSQAGTSDEQYF,TGCGCCAGCAGCCAAGCCGGGACTAGCGATGAGCAGTACTTC
-,TRBD2,TRBV10-3,TRBJ2-1,12,CAIRTSGNEQFF,TGTGCCATCCGTACTAGCGGAAATGAGCAGTTCTTC
-,TRBD1,TRBV19,TRBJ1-2,12,CASTGTAYGYTF,TGTGCCAGTACCGGGACAGCGTATGGCTACACCTTC
-,TRBD2,TRBV7-2,TRBJ2-7,17,CASSGGGLAGYSYEQYF,TGTGCCAGCAGCGGGGGGGGACTAGCGGGGTACTCCTACGAGCAGTACTTC
-,TRBD1,TRBV5-4,TRBJ1-1,15,CASSLKSTGGVGAFF,TGTGCCAGCAGCTTGAAGTCTACAGGGGGCGTTGGTGCTTTCTTT
-,-,TRBV4-3,TRBJ1-1,16,CASSKVGVFAGTEAFF,TGCGCCAGCAGCAAAGTGGGCGTGTTTGCGGGCACTGAAGCTTTCTTT
-,-,TRBV4-3,TRBJ1-1,14,CASSHSSRGGEAFF,TGCGCCAGCAGCCACTCCTCCCGGGGAGGGGAAGCTTTCTTT
-,-,TRBV10-2,TRBJ1-4,14,CASSLKQGNEKLFF,TGCGCCAGCAGCCTAAAGCAGGGAAATGAAAAACTGTTTTTT
once,TRBD1,TRBV5-1,TRBJ2-7,17,CASSAPPGQWTSYEQYF,TGCGCCAGCAGCGCGCCCCCGGGACAGTGGACCTCCTACGAGCAGTACTTC
-,-,TRBV7-6,TRBJ2-3,16,CASSPRYGKGPDTQYF,TGTGCCAGCAGCCCCCGATACGGGAAGGGCCCAGATACGCAGTATTTT
-,TRBD1,TRBV5-6,TRBJ2-3,18,CASSKTTGGLLGTDTQYF,TGTGCCAGCAGCAAAACTACAGGGGGGCTGTTGGGCACAGATACGCAGTATTTT
-,TRBD1,TRBV6-6,TRBJ1-2,14,CASSLDRDDYGYTF,TGTGCCAGCAGTCTCGACAGGGATGACTATGGCTACACCTTC
-,-,TRBV5-6,TRBJ1-1,13,CASSLWGGTEAFF,TGTGCCAGCAGCCTCTGGGGAGGGACTGAAGCTTTCTTT
-,-,TRBV5-1,TRBJ2-1,14,CASSLGASYNEQFF,TGCGCCAGCAGCTTGGGGGCTTCCTACAATGAGCAGTTCTTC
-,TRBD1,TRBV6-5,TRBJ2-7,15,CASTHEGQGSYEQYF,TGTGCCAGCACCCACGAAGGACAGGGCTCCTACGAGCAGTACTTC
-,TRBD1,TRBV5-6,TRBJ2-5,15,CASSLDRDARETQYF,TGTGCCAGCAGCCTCGACAGGGACGCTAGAGAGACCCAGTACTTC
few,TRBD1,TRBV5-4,TRBJ2-3,16,CASSSRTGGGTDTQYF,TGTGCCAGCAGCTCGCGGACAGGGGGGGGCACAGATACGCAGTATTTT
-,-,TRBV7-2,TRBJ1-6,15,CASSLESGVNSPLHF,TGTGCCAGCAGCTTAGAGTCAGGGGTGAATTCACCCCTCCACTTT
-,-,TRBV6-1,TRBJ2-1,16,CASSEARGGRNNEQFF,TGTGCCAGCAGTGAAGCGCGAGGGGGAAGGAACAATGAGCAGTTCTTC
-,-,TRBV5-1,TRBJ2-1,16,CASSLRLGGAYNEQFF,TGCGCCAGCAGCTTGCGACTAGGAGGGGCCTACAATGAGCAGTTCTTC
few,TRBD1,TRBV5-4,TRBJ2-1,12,CASSLGTGEQFF,TGTGCCAGCAGCTTGGGGACAGGTGAGCAGTTCTTC
-,-,TRBV7-9,TRBJ2-5,15,CASSRGSGLAETQYF,TGTGCCAGCAGCCGAGGGTCAGGGCTAGCGGAGACCCAGTACTTC
-,TRBD1,TRBV20-1,TRBJ1-2,11,CSADRGGGYTF,TGCAGTGCTGACAGGGGTGGAGGCTACACCTTC
few,TRBD2,TRBV7-2,TRBJ2-6,17,CASSLRAGGLGANVLTF,TGTGCCAGCAGCTTAAGAGCGGGGGGGCTCGGGGCCAACGTCCTGACTTTC
-,TRBD1,TRBV5-5,TRBJ2-5,16,CASSLKTGTAEETQYF,TGTGCCAGCAGCTTGAAAACCGGGACAGCCGAAGAGACCCAGTACTTC
-,-,TRBV6-4,TRBJ2-3,14,CASSVALSTDTQYF,TGTGCCAGCAGTGTCGCGCTGAGCACAGATACGCAGTATTTT
-,-,TRBV2,TRBJ2-2,13,CASRQGGPGELFF,TGTGCCAGCAGGCAGGGAGGACCCGGGGAGCTGTTTTTT
-,TRBD1,TRBV7-6,TRBJ2-7,13,CASSSNRGYEQYF,TGTGCCAGCAGCTCAAACAGGGGTTACGAGCAGTACTTC
-,TRBD1,TRBV27,TRBJ1-1,14,CASSLPDRGRQVFF,TGTGCCAGCAGTTTACCCGACAGGGGCCGCCAAGTATTCTTT
-,-,TRBV21-1,TRBJ2-7,12,CASKWDSLFEYF,TGTGCCAGTAAGTGGGACAGTCTCTTTGAGTACTTC
-,-,TRBV6-5,TRBJ1-2,12,CASLSANYGYTF,TGTGCCAGCCTAAGCGCTAACTATGGCTACACCTTC
-,-,TRBV18,TRBJ2-1,17,CASSPLEGPDFYNEQFF,TGTGCCAGCTCCCCTTTGGAGGGACCTGACTTCTACAATGAGCAGTTCTTC
-,TRBD2,TRBV4-3,TRBJ2-1,17,CASSQIVGLAGSNEQFF,TGCGCCAGCAGCCAAATCGTGGGGCTAGCGGGGAGCAATGAGCAGTTCTTC